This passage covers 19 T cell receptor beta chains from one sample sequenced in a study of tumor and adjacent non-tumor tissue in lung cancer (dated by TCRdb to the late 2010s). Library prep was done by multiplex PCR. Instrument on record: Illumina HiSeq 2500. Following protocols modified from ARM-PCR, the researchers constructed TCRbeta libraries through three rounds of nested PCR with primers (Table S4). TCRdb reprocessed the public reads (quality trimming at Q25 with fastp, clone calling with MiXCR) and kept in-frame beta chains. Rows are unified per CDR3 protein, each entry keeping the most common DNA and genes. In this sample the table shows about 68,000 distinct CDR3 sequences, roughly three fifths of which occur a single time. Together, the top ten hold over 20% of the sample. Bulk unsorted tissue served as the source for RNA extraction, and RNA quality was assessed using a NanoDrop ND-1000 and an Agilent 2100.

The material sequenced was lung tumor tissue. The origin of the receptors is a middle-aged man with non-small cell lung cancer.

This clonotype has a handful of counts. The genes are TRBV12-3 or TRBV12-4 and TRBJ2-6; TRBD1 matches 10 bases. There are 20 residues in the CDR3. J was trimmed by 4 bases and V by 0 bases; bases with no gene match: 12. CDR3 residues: CASSLARGQGTGKGANVLTF. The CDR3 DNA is TGTGCCAGCAGTTTAGCGAGGGGACAGGGGACGGGAAAGGGGGCCAACGTCCTGACTTTC.

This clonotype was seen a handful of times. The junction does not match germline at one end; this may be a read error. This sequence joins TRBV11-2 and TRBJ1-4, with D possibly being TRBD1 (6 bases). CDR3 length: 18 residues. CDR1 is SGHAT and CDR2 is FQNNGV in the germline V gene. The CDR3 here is CASSLPVWEQGLNEKLFF. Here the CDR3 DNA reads TGTGCCAGTAGCCTACCCGTTTGGGAACAGGGACTTAATGAAAAGCTGTTTTTT.

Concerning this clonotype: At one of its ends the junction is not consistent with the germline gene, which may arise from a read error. The DNA of the CDR3 is TGTGCCAACAGACCAACAGGGGAAGAGACCCAATACTTC. It specifies CANRPTGEETQYF. This chain uses TRBV12-3 or TRBV12-4 with TRBJ2-5, with 7 nucleotides matching TRBD1. The CDR3 consists of 13 residues.

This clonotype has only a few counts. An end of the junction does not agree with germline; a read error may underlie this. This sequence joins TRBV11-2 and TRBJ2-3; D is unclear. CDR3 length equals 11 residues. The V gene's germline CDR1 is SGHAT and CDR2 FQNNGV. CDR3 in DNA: TGTGTCAGCAGCACTACAGATATGCAGTATTTT. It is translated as CVSSTTDMQYF.

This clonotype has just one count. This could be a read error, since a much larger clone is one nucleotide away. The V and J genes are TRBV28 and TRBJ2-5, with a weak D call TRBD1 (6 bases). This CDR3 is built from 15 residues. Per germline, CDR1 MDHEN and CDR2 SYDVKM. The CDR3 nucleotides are TGTGCCAGCAGTTTGGGGGCAGTCGGCCAAGAGGCCCAGTACTTC. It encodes CASSLGAVGQEAQYF. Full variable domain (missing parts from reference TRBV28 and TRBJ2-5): DVKVTQSSRYLVKRTGEKVFLECVQDMDHENMFWYRQDPGLGLRLIYFSYDVKMKEKGDIPEGYSVSREKKERFSLILESASTNQTSMYLCASSLGAVGQEAQYFGPGTRLLVL.

The CDR3 spells CASSPPTGDEKLFF. DNA for the CDR3: TGTGCCAGCAGTCCCCCAACTGGAGATGAAAAACTGTTTTTT. J is TRBJ1-4 and V is TRBV12-3 or TRBV12-4; no firm D call. This CDR3 has 14 residues. Trimming removed 5 bases at V and 6 bases at J, with 13 bases between.

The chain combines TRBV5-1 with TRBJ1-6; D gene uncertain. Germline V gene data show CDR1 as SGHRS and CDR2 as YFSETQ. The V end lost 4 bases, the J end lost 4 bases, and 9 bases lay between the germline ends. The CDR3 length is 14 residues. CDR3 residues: CASSRGAYNSPLHF. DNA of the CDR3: TGCGCCAGCAGCCGGGGAGCTTATAATTCACCCCTCCACTTT.

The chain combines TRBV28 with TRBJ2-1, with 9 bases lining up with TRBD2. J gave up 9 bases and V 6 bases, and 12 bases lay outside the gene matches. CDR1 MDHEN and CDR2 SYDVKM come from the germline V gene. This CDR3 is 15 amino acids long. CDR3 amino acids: CASSLGTSKISEQFF. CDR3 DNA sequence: TGTGCCAGCAGCCTGGGGACTAGCAAAATCAGTGAGCAGTTCTTC.

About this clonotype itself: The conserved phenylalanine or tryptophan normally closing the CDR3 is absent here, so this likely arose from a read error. The CDR3 sequence: CASSSLISGSNYEQFS. The CDR3 nucleotides read TGTGCCAGCAGCTCCTTAATTAGCGGGTCGAATTATGAGCAGTTCTCC. The gene calls are TRBV11-2 and TRBJ2-1, with 7 bases fitting TRBD2. Germline CDR1 is SGHAT and CDR2 is FQNNGV. The CDR3 is 16 amino acids. After removal of 4 bases from V and 8 bases from J, the junction contained 14 bases not matched to a gene.

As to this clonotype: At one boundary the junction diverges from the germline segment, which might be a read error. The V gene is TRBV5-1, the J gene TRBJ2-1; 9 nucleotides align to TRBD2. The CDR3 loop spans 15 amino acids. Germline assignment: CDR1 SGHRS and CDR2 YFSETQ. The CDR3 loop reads CASSWTGTSYDEQFF. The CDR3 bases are TGCGCCAGCAGCTGGACCGGGACTAGCTACGATGAGCAGTTCTTC.

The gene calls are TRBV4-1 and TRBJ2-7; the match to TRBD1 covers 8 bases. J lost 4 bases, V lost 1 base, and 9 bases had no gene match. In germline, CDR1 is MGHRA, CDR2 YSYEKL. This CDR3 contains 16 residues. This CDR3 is CASSQGRGDRGYEQYF. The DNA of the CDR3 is TGCGCCAGCAGCCAAGGGCGTGGTGACAGGGGATACGAGCAGTACTTC.

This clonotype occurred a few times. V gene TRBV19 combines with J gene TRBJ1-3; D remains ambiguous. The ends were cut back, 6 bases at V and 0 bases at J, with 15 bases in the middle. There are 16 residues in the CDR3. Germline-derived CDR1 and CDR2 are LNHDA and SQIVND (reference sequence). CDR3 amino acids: CASRRTGEVSGNTIYF. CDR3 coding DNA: TGTGCCAGTAGACGAACTGGGGAGGTCTCTGGAAACACCATATATTTT.

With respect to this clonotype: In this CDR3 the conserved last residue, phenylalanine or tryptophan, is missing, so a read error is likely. The CDR3 reads CASSLAAITDEQYL. CDR3 nucleotides: TGCGCCAGCAGCTTGGCGGCCATCACCGACGAGCAGTACCTC. This rearrangement joins TRBV5-1 to TRBJ2-7; D remains unclear. The CDR3 length is 14 residues. Germline CDR1 reads SGHRS; CDR2 reads YFSETQ. Trimming removed 0 bases at V and 5 bases at J, with 12 bases between.

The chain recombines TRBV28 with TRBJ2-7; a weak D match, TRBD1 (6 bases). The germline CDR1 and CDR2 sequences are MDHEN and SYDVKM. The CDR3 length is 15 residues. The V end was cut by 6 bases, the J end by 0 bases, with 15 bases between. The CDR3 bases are TGTGCCAGCAGATCGGACAGCGCGAGCTCCTACGAGCAGTACTTC. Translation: CASRSDSASSYEQYF.

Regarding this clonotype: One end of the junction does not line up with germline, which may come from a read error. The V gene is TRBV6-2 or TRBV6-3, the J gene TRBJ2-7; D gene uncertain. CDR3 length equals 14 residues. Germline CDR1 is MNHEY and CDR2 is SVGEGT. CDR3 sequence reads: CASSYFTENYEQYF. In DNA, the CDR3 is TGCGCCAGCAGTTACTTTACAGAGAACTACGAGCAGTACTTC.

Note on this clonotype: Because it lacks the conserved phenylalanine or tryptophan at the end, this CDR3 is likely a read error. CDR3 loop: CASCYRVRSPLHY. The CDR3 coding sequence is TGTGCCAGCTGTTACAGGGTCAGATCACCCCTCCACTAT. The chain is built from TRBV6-5 and TRBJ1-6; possibly TRBD1 for D (6 bases). The CDR3 is made up of 13 amino acids. Germline CDR1 reads MNHEY; CDR2 reads SVGAGI.

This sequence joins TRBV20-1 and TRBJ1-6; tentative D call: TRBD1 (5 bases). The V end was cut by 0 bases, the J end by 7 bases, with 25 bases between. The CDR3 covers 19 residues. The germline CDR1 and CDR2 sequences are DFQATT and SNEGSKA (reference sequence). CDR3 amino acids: CSARDPWGGQGLPNSPLHF. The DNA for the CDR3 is TGCAGTGCTAGAGACCCCTGGGGTGGGCAGGGCTTGCCGAATTCACCCCTCCACTTT.

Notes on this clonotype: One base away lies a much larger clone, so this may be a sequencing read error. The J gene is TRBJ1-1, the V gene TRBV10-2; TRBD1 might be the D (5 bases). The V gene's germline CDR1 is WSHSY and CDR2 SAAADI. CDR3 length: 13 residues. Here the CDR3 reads CASRLDSATETFF. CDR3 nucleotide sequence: TGCGCCAGTCGCCTAGACAGTGCCACTGAAACTTTCTTT.

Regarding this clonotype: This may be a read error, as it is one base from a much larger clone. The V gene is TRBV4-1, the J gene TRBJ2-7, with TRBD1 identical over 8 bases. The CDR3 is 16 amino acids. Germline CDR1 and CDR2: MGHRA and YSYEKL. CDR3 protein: CANSQGAGQGIYEQYF. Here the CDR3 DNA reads TGCGCCAACAGCCAAGGGGCAGGACAGGGTATCTACGAGCAGTACTTC.